Following are 10 T cell receptor beta chains from one sample sequenced in a study of blood T cell repertoires in COVID-19. Assay: immunoSEQ multiplex PCR; the TCRdb copy retains only in-frame clones and omits some. The sample has about 240,000 clones; approximately 90% are singletons. Sequenced input: peripheral blood. The receptors originated from a woman aged 40 to 50 who had recovered from COVID-19.

This clone was seen only once. The chain carries TRBV5-6 and TRBJ2-5; D might be TRBD2 (6 bases). This CDR3 is built from 16 residues. The V gene lost 6 bases and the J gene lost 0 bases, with 18 bases spanning the gap. Germline values: CDR1 SGHDT, CDR2 YYEEEE. The CDR3 coding sequence is TGTGCCAGCACCCAGGTCGGTCGGGGGTACCAAGAGACCCAGTACTTC. Translating gives CASTQVGRGYQETQYF.

The chain employs TRBV6-6 and TRBJ1-2, with 7 nucleotides matching TRBD1. The CDR3 totals 15 residues. Looked up from germline, CDR1 is MNHNY and CDR2 is SVGAGI (reference sequence). V shed 6 bases, J shed 0 bases, and the junction held 7 bases outside the gene matches. The CDR3 DNA reads TGTGCCAGCAGCCCTCGGACAGGATCTAACTATGGCTACACCTTC. Residues: CASSPRTGSNYGYTF.

The J gene is TRBJ2-7, the V gene TRBV6-1; a weak D match, TRBD2 (5 bases). With 7 bases removed from V and 1 base from J, the gap between germline ends came to 8 bases. The CDR3 has 12 amino acids. Germline lookup yields CDR1 MNHNS and CDR2 SASEGT. CDR3 in amino acids: CASTRESYEQYF. The CDR3 DNA reads as TGTGCCAGCACTCGGGAATCCTACGAGCAGTACTTC.

The table lists this clone with a count of one. The chain has TRBV7-2 and TRBJ1-6; 12 nucleotides align to TRBD1. Looked up from germline, CDR1 is SGHTA and CDR2 is FQGNSA. With V trimmed by 1 base and J by 11 bases, 3 bases remained unmatched. This CDR3 has 15 amino acids. CDR3 loop: CASSLGGQGAAPLHF. The CDR3 DNA reads as TGTGCCAGCAGCTTAGGGGGACAGGGGGCGGCACCCCTCCACTTT. The full variable domain, with the rest looked up from reference TRBV7-2 and TRBJ1-6, is GAGVSQSPSNKVTEKGKDVELRCDPISGHTALYWYRQSLGQGLEFLIYFQGNSAPDKSGLPSDRFSAERTGGSVSTLTIQRTQQEDSAVYLCASSLGGQGAAPLHFGNGTRLTVT.

This clone appeared a single time. A junction end diverges from the germline sequence, so it may reflect a read error. DNA of the CDR3: TGTGCCTTCAGGTCGGGGCCCAGCGGGGATGAAGCTTTCTTT. It translates to CAFRSGPSGDEAFF. The chain recombines TRBV10-3 with TRBJ1-1; tentatively, D is TRBD1 (5 bases). Per germline, CDR1 ENHRY and CDR2 SYGVKD. The CDR3 runs 14 residues.

The rearrangement joins TRBV6-5 to TRBJ1-1; tentative D call: TRBD1 (6 bases). CDR1 is MNHEY and CDR2 is SVGAGI in the germline V gene. Trimming stripped 7 bases from V and 1 base from J, with 13 bases between. The CDR3 extends over 14 amino acids. This CDR3 reads CASTLTGPNTEAFF. The CDR3 DNA sequence: TGTGCCAGCACCCTGACAGGCCCGAACACTGAAGCTTTCTTT.

CDR3 bases: TGCAGCGTCGCCCACAGGGGACAAGAGACCCAGTACTTC. Translation gives CSVAHRGQETQYF. This chain joins TRBV29-1 and TRBJ2-5; 7 nucleotides match TRBD1. V shed 6 bases and J 2 bases; nucleotides not matched to a gene: 6. In germline, CDR1 is SQVTM, CDR2 ANQGSEA. CDR3 size: 13 residues. The full variable domain, in which reference TRBV29-1 and TRBJ2-5 provide the parts outside the CDR3, is SAVISQKPSRDICQRGTSLTIQCQVDSQVTMMFWYRQQPGQSLTLIATANQGSEATYESGFVIDKFPISRPNLTFSTLTVSNMSPEDSSIYLCSVAHRGQETQYFGPGTRLLVL.

V usage is TRBV6-5 and J usage is TRBJ1-1, with 7 positions matching TRBD1. The trim removed 6 bases at V and 7 bases at J, leaving 2 bases unmatched. CDR1 and CDR2 from the germline V gene are MNHEY and SVGAGI. CDR3 length equals 11 residues. CDR3: CASRTGREAFF. CDR3 DNA: TGTGCCAGCAGGACAGGGCGTGAAGCTTTCTTT.

The rearrangement joins TRBV15 to TRBJ1-4, with a possible D match to TRBD1 (5 bases). The V gene's germline CDR1 is LNHNV and CDR2 YYDKDF (reference sequence). The CDR3 covers 20 residues. Trimming stripped 4 bases from V and 3 bases from J, with 27 bases between. The DNA of the CDR3 is TGTGCCACCAGCAAAACAAGGACAAGAGTGAGAAGCCGGGCTAATGAAAAACTGTTTTTT. Amino acids: CATSKTRTRVRSRANEKLFF.

V is TRBV15 and J is TRBJ1-5, with TRBD1 matching 7 bases. The CDR3 covers 15 residues. Trimming took 3 bases from V and 3 from J; bases not matched to a gene: 5. CDR1 and CDR2 from the germline V gene are LNHNV and YYDKDF (reference sequence). CDR3 protein: CATSSYRGDNQPQHF. The CDR3 bases are TGTGCCACCAGCAGCTACAGGGGTGACAATCAGCCCCAGCATTTT.